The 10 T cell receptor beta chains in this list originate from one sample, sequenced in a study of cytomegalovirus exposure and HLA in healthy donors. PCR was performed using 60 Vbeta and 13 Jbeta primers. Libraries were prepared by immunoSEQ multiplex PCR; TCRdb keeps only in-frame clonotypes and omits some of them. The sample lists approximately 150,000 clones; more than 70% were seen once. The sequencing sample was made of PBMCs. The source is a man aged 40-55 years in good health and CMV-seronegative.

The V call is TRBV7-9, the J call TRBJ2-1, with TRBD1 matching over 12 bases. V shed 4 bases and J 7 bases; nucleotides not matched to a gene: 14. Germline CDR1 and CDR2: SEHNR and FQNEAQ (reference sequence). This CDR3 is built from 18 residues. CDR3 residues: CASSSNVAGTGGWNEQFF. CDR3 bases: TGTGCCAGCAGCTCCAACGTCGCCGGGACAGGGGGCTGGAATGAGCAGTTCTTC.

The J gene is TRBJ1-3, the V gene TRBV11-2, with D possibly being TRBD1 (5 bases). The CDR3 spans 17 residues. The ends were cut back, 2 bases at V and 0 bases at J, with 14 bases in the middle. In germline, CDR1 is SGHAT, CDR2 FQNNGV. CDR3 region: CASSLRSPGHSGNTIYF. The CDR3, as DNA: TGTGCCAGCAGCTTAAGATCCCCAGGGCACTCTGGAAACACCATATATTTT. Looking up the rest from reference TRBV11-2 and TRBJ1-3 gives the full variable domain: EAGVAQSPRYKIIEKRQSVAFWCNPISGHATLYWYQQILGQGPKLLIQFQNNGVVDDSQLPKDRFSAERLKGVDSTLKIQPAKLEDSAVYLCASSLRSPGHSGNTIYFGEGSWLTVV.

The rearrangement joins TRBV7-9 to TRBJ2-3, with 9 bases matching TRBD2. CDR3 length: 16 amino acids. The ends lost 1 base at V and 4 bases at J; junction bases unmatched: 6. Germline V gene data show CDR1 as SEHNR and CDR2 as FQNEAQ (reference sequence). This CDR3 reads CASSLELLAGPDTQYF. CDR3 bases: TGTGCCAGCAGCTTAGAATTACTAGCGGGCCCAGATACGCAGTATTTT.

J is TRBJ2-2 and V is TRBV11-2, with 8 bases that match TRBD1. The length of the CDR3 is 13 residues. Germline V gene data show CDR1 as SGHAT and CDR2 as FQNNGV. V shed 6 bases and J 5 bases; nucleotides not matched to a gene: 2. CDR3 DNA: TGTGCCAGCAGACAGGGGGTTACCGGGGAGCTGTTTTTT. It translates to CASRQGVTGELFF.

CDR3 sequence reads: CASSETTSGGSYEQYF. CDR3 in DNA: TGCGCCAGCAGCGAAACGACTAGCGGGGGGTCCTACGAGCAGTACTTC. The chain carries TRBV4-1 and TRBJ2-5, with TRBD2 matching over 13 bases. The J call may be in error: the DNA end matches TRBJ2-7 better. Germline V CDR1 and CDR2: MGHRA, YSYEKL. This CDR3 region has 16 residues.

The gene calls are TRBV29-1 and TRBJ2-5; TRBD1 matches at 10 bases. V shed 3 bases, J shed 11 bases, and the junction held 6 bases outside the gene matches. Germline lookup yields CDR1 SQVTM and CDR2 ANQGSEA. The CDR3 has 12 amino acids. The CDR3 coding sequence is TGCAGCGTTGAGGGACAGGGGAGTGAGCAGTACTTC. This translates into CSVEGQGSEQYF.

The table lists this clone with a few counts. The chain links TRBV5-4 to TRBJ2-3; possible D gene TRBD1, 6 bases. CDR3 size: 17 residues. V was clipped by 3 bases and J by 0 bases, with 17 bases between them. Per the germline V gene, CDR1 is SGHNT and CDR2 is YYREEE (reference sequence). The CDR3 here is CASSSPSQGWSTDTQYF. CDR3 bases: TGTGCCAGCAGCTCCCCGTCACAGGGTTGGAGCACAGATACGCAGTATTTT.

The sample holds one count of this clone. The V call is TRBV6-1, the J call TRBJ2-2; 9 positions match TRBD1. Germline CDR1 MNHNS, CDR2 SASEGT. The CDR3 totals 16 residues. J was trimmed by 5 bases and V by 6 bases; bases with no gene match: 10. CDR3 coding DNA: TGTGCCAGCAGGGAACAGGGGGCCAGTCCAACCGGGGAGCTGTTTTTT. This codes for CASREQGASPTGELFF.

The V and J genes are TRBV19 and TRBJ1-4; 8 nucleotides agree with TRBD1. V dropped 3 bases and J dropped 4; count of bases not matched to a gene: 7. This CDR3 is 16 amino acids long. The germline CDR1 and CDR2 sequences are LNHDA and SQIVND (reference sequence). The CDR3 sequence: CASSIFWGQVNEKLFF. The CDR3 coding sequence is TGTGCCAGTAGTATTTTCTGGGGACAGGTTAATGAAAAACTGTTTTTT.

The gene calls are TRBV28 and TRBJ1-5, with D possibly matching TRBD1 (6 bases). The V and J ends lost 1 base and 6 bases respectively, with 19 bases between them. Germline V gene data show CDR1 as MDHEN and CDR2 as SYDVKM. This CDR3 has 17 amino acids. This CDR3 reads CASSLYELYRERQPQHF. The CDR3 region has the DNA TGTGCCAGCAGTTTATACGAGTTGTACAGGGAACGTCAGCCCCAGCATTTT.